This T cell receptor (beta chain) derives from a study of T cell responses to AZD1222 COVID-19 vaccine. Study-level information: Second doses at about 4 or about 12 weeks were pooled. General study findings and limits: Dominant CD4 TCR responses targeted spike regions 160-218 and 743-854. Following two doses of AZD1222, Spike-specific TCR breadth and depth rose. Donors were mostly white British, more females; clonal diversity possibly underestimated.

V lost 4 bases to trimming and J lost 8 bases; unmatched junction nucleotides: 7. Germline V gives CDR1 GTSNPN, CDR2 SVGIG (reference sequence). CDR3 length equals 13 residues. The protocol was immunoSEQ multiplex PCR, while the TCRdb copy is restricted to in-frame clones and leaves out a portion. Altogether around 130,000 clones are present, over 90% being singletons, with the ten largest covering 5% to 6.5%. In this sample, this clone turned up once. The target antigen is unknown. The TCR comes from an adult in good health. Sequenced here: peripheral blood, sampled on day 0 of AZD1222 vaccination. This chain connects TRBV30 to TRBJ1-4, with 7 bases lining up with TRBD1. CDR3 sequence reads: CAWKGTVREKLFF. In nucleotides, the CDR3 is TGTGCCTGGAAGGGGACAGTTAGGGAAAAACTGTTTTTT.